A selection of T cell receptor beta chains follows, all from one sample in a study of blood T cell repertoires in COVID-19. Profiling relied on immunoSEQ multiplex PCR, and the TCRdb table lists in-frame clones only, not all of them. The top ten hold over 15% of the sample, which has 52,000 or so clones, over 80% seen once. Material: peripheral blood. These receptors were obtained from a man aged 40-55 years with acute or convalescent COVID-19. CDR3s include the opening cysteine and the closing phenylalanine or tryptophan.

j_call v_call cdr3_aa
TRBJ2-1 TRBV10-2 CASSEVGLAAYNEQFF
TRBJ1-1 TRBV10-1 CASSYERDRGPTEAFF
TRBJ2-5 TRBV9 CASSVDSGRGETQYF
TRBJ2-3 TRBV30 CAWSMASGSYDTQYF
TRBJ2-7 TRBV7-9 CASLNGDSTYEQYF
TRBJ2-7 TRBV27 CASRPGVGGEQYF
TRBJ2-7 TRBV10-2 CASSDPSGSPLPLSYEQYF
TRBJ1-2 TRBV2 CASAADRGYYGYTF
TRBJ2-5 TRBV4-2 CASSRASGVGETQYF
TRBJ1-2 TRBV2 CASRADRNYGYTF
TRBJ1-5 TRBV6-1 CASSEGQGDQPQHF
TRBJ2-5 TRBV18 CASQGTPQETQYF
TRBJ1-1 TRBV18 CASSRLDSEAFF
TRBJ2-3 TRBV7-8 CATTSGGSTDTQYF
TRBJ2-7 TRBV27 CASSSRSGVHEQYF
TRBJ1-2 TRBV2 CASSRDRAYGYTF
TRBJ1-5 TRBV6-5 CASRTGGFQPQHF
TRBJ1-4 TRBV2 CASSELWGEHEKLFF
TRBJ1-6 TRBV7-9 CASSLVFESPPLHF
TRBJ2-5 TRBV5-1 CASSLQERETQYF
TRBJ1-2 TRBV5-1 CASSLALNYGYTF
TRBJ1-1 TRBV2 CASSRQGGTNTEAFF
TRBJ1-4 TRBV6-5 CASSQELAGYEKLFF
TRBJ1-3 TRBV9 CASSMGTGPLDF
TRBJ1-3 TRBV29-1 CSVLLGSGNTIYF
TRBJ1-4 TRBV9 CASSVGTHSEKLFF
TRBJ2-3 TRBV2 CASLGQADTQYF
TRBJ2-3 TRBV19 CASATSGGISDTQYF
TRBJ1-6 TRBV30 CAWSVTRTGQGKSSPLHF
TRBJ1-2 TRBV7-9 CASSFKGHETYGYTF
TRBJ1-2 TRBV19 CASTKPGLYGYTF
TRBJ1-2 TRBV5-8 CASSLREGYYGYTF
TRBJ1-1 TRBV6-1 CASSEGGRNTEAFF
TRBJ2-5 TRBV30 CAWSVLRVEGETQYF
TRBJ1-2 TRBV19 CASSIGLTGGDYGYTF
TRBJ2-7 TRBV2 CASSDREYEQYF
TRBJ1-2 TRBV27 CASSFEGLGKYGYTF
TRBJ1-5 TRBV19 CASKGGQPNQPQHF
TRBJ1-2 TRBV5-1 CASSLWTGNYGYTF
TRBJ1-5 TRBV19 CASLEGDNQPQHF
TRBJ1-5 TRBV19 CASSIAGPSQPQHF
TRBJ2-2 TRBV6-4 CASSREGAIKTGELFF
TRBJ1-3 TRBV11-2 CASSLESGAGNTIYF
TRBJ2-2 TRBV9 CASSAPLSGGFYGELFF
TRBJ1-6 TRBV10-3 CAISEDRIKNNSPLHF
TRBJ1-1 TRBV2 CASSGEKQGFNTEAFF
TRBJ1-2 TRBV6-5 CASSRNRDGYTF
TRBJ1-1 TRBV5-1 CASSSNRGRTEAFF
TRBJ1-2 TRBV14 CASSQGWAGYTF
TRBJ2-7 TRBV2 CASSEAGWQGNYEQYF
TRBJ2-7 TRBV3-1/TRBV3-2 CASSNGGISSYEQYF
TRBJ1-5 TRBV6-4 CASSDSGMQRGQPQHF
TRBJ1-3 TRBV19 CASSIETSSGNTIYF